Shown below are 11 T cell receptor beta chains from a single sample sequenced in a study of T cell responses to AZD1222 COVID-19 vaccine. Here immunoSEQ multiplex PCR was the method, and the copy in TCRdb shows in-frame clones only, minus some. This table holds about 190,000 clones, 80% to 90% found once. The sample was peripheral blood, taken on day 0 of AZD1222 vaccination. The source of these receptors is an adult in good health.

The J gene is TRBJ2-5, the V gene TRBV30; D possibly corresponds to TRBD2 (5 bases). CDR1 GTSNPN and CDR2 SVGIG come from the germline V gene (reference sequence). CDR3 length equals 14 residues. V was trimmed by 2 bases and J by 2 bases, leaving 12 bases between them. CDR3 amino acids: CAWSPLAEQETQYF. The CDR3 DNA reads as TGTGCCTGGAGTCCCCTAGCAGAGCAAGAGACCCAGTACTTC.

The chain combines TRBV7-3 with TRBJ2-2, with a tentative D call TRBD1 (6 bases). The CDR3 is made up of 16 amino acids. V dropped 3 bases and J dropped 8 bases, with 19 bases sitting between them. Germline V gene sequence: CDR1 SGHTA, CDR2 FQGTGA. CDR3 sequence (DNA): TGTGCCAGCAGCTTTGATGGGACAAGGCTATCTGGGGAGCTGTTTTTT. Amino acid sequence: CASSFDGTRLSGELFF.

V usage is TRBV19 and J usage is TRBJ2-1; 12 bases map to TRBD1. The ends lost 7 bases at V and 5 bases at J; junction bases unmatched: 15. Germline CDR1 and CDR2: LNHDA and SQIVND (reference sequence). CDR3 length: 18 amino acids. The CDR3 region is CASNIPLPGQGADNEQFF. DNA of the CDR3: TGTGCCAGTAACATACCACTCCCGGGACAGGGGGCCGACAATGAGCAGTTCTTC.

The CDR3 spells CASISSDRTGQPQHF. The CDR3 coding sequence is TGTGCCAGCATCTCCTCTGACCGGACGGGGCAGCCCCAGCATTTT. The chain combines TRBV11-3 with TRBJ1-5; D not resolved. Germline loops: CDR1 SGHNT, CDR2 YENEEA. The CDR3 length is 15 residues. V lost 7 bases, J lost 7 bases, and 20 bases lay in between. The whole variable domain, remainder taken from reference TRBV11-3 and TRBJ1-5, is EAGVVQSPRYKIIEKKQPVAFWCNPISGHNTLYWYLQNLGQGPELLIRYENEEAVDDSQLPKDRFSAERLKGVDSTLKIQPAELGDSAVYLCASISSDRTGQPQHFGDGTRLSIL.

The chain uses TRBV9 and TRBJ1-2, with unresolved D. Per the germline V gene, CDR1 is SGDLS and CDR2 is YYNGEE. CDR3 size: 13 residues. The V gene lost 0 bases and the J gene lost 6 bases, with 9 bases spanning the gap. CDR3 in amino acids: CASSVGGIHGYTF. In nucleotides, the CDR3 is TGTGCCAGCAGCGTAGGAGGGATCCATGGCTACACCTTC.

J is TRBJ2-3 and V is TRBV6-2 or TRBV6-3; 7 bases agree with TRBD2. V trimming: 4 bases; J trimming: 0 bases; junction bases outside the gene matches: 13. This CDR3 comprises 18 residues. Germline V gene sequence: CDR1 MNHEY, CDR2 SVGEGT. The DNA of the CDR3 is TGTGCCAGCAGTTCGATAAGGCAGCGGGGAGGTAGCACAGATACGCAGTATTTT. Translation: CASSSIRQRGGSTDTQYF.

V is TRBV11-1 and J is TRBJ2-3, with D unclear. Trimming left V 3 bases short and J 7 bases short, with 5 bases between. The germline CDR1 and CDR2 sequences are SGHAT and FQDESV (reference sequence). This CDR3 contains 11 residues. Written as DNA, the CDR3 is TGTGCCAGCAGCTTTGGGTATACGCAGTATTTT. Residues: CASSFGYTQYF.

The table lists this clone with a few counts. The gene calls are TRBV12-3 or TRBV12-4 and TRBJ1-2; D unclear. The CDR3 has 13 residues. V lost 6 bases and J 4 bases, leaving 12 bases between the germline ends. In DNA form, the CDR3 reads TGTGCCAGCAGACTTACGGAGGTCTATGGCTACACCTTC. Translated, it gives CASRLTEVYGYTF.

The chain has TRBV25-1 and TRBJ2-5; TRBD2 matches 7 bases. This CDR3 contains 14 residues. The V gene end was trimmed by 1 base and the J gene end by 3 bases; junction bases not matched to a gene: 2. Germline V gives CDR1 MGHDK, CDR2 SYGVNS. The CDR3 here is CASSEFRGEETQYF. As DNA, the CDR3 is TGTGCCAGCAGTGAATTCCGGGGGGAAGAGACCCAGTACTTC.

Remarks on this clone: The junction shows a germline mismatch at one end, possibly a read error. The CDR3 DNA is TGTGCCAGCAGTCAAGGGGACAGGGGAATGCACTTC. Protein: CASSQGDRGMHF. V gene TRBV3-1 (or the pseudogene TRBV3-2) combines with J gene TRBJ2-4, with 10 bases lining up with TRBD1. The CDR3 length is 12 residues. Germline CDR1 LGHDT, CDR2 YNNKEL (reference sequence).

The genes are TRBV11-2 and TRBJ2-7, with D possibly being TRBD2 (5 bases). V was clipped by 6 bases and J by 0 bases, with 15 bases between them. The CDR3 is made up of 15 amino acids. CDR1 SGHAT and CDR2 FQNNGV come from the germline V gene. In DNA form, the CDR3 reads TGTGCCAGCAGGGCAGGACTGTATAGCTCCTACGAGCAGTACTTC. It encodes CASRAGLYSSYEQYF.